These 32 T cell receptor beta chains were all obtained from the same sample, sequenced in a study of shared clonotypes between healthy human individuals. Clones were sequenced by immunoSEQ multiplex PCR, and TCRdb holds only the in-frame ones, with some missing. This sample has about 1 million clones, with about 75% found just once. Sequencing was carried out using memory CD4+ T cells sorted from blood. Regarding subset: CD45RA-negative fraction. The receptor set was obtained from a man aged 18-30 years in good health.

This chain uses TRBV5-4 with TRBJ2-6; D call uncertain. The CDR3 has 15 amino acids. The germline gives CDR1 SGHNT, CDR2 YYREEE (reference sequence). V lost 3 bases, J lost 0 bases, and 7 bases lay in between. In DNA form, the CDR3 reads TGTGCCAGCAGCTCCATGAGCTCTGGGGCCAACGTCCTGACTTTC. Residues: CASSSMSSGANVLTF.

The chain joins TRBV5-1 to TRBJ2-3, with unresolved D. Germline lookup yields CDR1 SGHRS and CDR2 YFSETQ. V lost 0 bases, J lost 4 bases, and 6 bases lay in between. CDR3 size: 13 residues. In nucleotides, the CDR3 is TGCGCCAGCAGCTTGGTAGGCGCAGATACGCAGTATTTT. Its protein is CASSLVGADTQYF.

The CDR3 bases are TGTGCCAGCAGTTACTCGTGGTCTAGTCTCAATGAGCAGTTCTTC. Translating gives CASSYSWSSLNEQFF. The chain combines TRBV6-5 with TRBJ2-1; no reliable D call. Trimming took 0 bases from V and 6 from J, leaving 12 bases between them. Germline-derived CDR1 and CDR2 are MNHEY and SVGAGI. CDR3 size: 15 residues.

This clone was counted between two and nine times. V is TRBV11-2 and J is TRBJ1-2; TRBD1 aligns across 10 bases. The CDR3 extends over 17 amino acids. Losses at the gene ends were 0 bases for V and 7 bases for J; bases not matched to a gene: 11. CDR1 and CDR2 from the germline V gene are SGHAT and FQNNGV. Here the CDR3 reads CASSLDLGRQGAGGYTF. Written as DNA, the CDR3 is TGTGCCAGCAGCTTAGATCTTGGGAGACAGGGGGCTGGTGGCTACACCTTC.

The chain links TRBV6-1 to TRBJ1-2; the match to TRBD1 covers 7 bases. CDR1 is MNHNS, CDR2 SASEGT, per germline. Trimming took 2 bases from V and 4 from J; bases not matched to a gene: 13. CDR3 length equals 17 residues. CDR3 sequence (DNA): TGTGCCAGCAGTGAAACCCCTCAAACAGGGGTCCGCTATGGCTACACCTTC. It translates to CASSETPQTGVRYGYTF.

The chain carries TRBV5-1 and TRBJ2-7; D is ambiguous. Trimming shortened V by 4 bases and J by 3 bases, and 14 bases separated the two germline ends. This CDR3 spans 14 amino acids. Germline V CDR1 and CDR2: SGHRS, YFSETQ. The CDR3 DNA is TGCGCCAGCAGCCCACAAGCATCTAACTACGAGCAGTACTTC. It encodes CASSPQASNYEQYF.

This chain links TRBV7-2 with TRBJ2-7, with TRBD2 matching 7 bases. CDR1 and CDR2 from the germline V gene are SGHTA and FQGNSA. The CDR3 has 15 residues. Germline trimming cut 5 bases from V and 2 bases from J; bases unmatched to any gene: 9. CDR3 in amino acids: CASSPGVLAAYEQYF. CDR3 DNA sequence: TGTGCCAGCAGCCCTGGGGTCCTAGCGGCCTACGAGCAGTACTTC. The full variable domain, its missing parts supplied by reference TRBV7-2 and TRBJ2-7, is GAGVSQSPSNKVTEKGKDVELRCDPISGHTALYWYRQSLGQGLEFLIYFQGNSAPDKSGLPSDRFSAERTGGSVSTLTIQRTQQEDSAVYLCASSPGVLAAYEQYFGPGTRLTVT.

The J gene is TRBJ2-2, the V gene TRBV10-3; TRBD2 agrees at 10 bases. Germline loops: CDR1 ENHRY, CDR2 SYGVKD. This CDR3 spans 17 amino acids. Germline trimming cut 8 bases from V and 4 bases from J; bases unmatched to any gene: 13. The CDR3 nucleotides are TGTGCCATCGGCCAGACTAGCGGGCTTGTCGGCACCGGGGAGCTGTTTTTT. Protein product: CAIGQTSGLVGTGELFF.

As regards this clone: The sample has other DNA sequences that encode this CDR3 too. The chain recombines TRBV6-1 with TRBJ1-3, with a weak D call TRBD1 (6 bases). The CDR3 runs 13 residues. Looked up from germline, CDR1 is MNHNS and CDR2 is SASEGT. V gave up 6 bases and J gave up 4 bases, with 10 bases separating them. Here the CDR3 DNA reads TGTGCCAGCAGCACAGGGTCCGGAAACACCATATATTTT. This sequence encodes CASSTGSGNTIYF.

The rearrangement joins TRBV7-9 to TRBJ2-7; TRBD2 is a possible D gene (6 bases). Trimming took 5 bases from V and 0 from J, leaving 14 bases between them. The CDR3 covers 15 residues. Germline CDR1 and CDR2: SEHNR and FQNEAQ (reference sequence). The chain's CDR3 is CASSAGTLSSYEQYF. In DNA form, the CDR3 reads TGTGCCAGCAGCGCGGGGACTTTGAGCTCCTACGAGCAGTACTTC.

The chain recombines TRBV7-9 with TRBJ2-2, with 9 bases lining up with TRBD1. J gave up 0 bases and V 4 bases, and 9 bases lay outside the gene matches. The germline V gene has CDR1 SEHNR and CDR2 FQNEAQ (reference sequence). The CDR3 extends over 18 amino acids. DNA of the CDR3: TGTGCCAGCAGCTCCCTAAGGTGGACAGGGGCGAACACCGGGGAGCTGTTTTTT. Translation gives CASSSLRWTGANTGELFF.

This chain connects TRBV14 to TRBJ2-1; TRBD2 agrees at 12 bases. The CDR3 contains 14 residues. Trimming at V came to 2 bases and at J to 11 bases, leaving 4 bases not matched to a gene. CDR1 and CDR2 from the germline V gene are SGHDN and FVKESK. CDR3 amino acids: CASSQRLAGVQQFF. CDR3 nucleotides: TGTGCCAGCAGCCAACGACTAGCGGGAGTTCAGCAGTTCTTC.

The chain links TRBV23-1 to TRBJ2-6; 11 bases are shared with TRBD1. TRBV23-1 is known as an ORF, though its function is uncertain. Losses at the gene ends were 4 bases for V and 0 bases for J; bases not matched to a gene: 5. The CDR3 runs to 18 residues. CDR3 coding DNA: TGCGCCAGCAGTCTCGGGACAGGGGGTACCTCTGGGGCCAACGTCCTGACTTTC. It yields the protein CASSLGTGGTSGANVLTF.

This clone was counted between two and nine times. J is TRBJ1-2 and V is TRBV30; 11 bases agree with TRBD1. The CDR3 loop spans 18 amino acids. Germline V lookup: CDR1 GTSNPN, CDR2 SVGIG (reference sequence). With 3 bases clipped from V and 3 bases from J, the junction kept 15 bases outside the gene matches. The CDR3 spells CAWRGTVNPGQGDYGYTF. The DNA for the CDR3 is TGTGCCTGGAGGGGTACGGTCAATCCGGGACAGGGGGACTATGGCTACACCTTC.

This clone has just one count. The chain recombines TRBV2 with TRBJ2-1; D remains unclear. V lost 3 bases and J lost 12, with 15 bases in between. The CDR3 has 13 amino acids. The V gene's germline CDR1 is SNHLY and CDR2 FYNNEI. In DNA, the CDR3 is TGTGCCAGCAGTGACTCAGGAGCCTTAGGGCAGTTCTTC. Protein: CASSDSGALGQFF.

This clone showed up just a few times. This chain uses TRBV6-6 with TRBJ1-6; D not resolved. V was cut by 4 bases and J by 8 bases, with 12 bases left in between. Germline V lookup: CDR1 MNHNY, CDR2 SVGAGI (reference sequence). The CDR3 is 14 amino acids. The CDR3 sequence is CASSFDGEDSPLHF. The CDR3 region has the DNA TGTGCCAGCAGTTTTGACGGAGAGGATTCACCCCTCCACTTT.

The chain employs TRBV18 and TRBJ1-1; 8 nucleotides align to TRBD1. This CDR3 has 15 residues. V lost 3 bases to trimming and J lost 5 bases; unmatched junction nucleotides: 8. From germline, CDR1 is KGHSH and CDR2 LQKENI. This CDR3 is CASSPVTGGWTEAFF. As DNA, the CDR3 is TGTGCCAGCTCACCGGTTACAGGGGGTTGGACTGAAGCTTTCTTT.

The table lists this clone with a few counts. The rearrangement uses TRBV5-1 and TRBJ2-7, with 8 bases fitting TRBD2. V was clipped by 5 bases and J by 3 bases; unmatched bases: 1. The germline CDR1 and CDR2 sequences are SGHRS and YFSETQ. This CDR3 has 12 amino acids. The CDR3 region is CASRREDYEQYF. In DNA form, the CDR3 reads TGCGCCAGCAGGCGGGAGGACTACGAGCAGTACTTC.

The chain has TRBV6-6 and TRBJ2-7, with D unclear. The CDR3 has 13 amino acids. Germline lookup yields CDR1 MNHNY and CDR2 SVGAGI (reference sequence). V was cut by 6 bases and J by 2 bases, with 11 bases left in between. CDR3 region: CASSRGGAYEQYF. DNA of the CDR3: TGTGCCAGCAGCCGAGGTGGAGCCTACGAGCAGTACTTC.

This clone was found a few times. The sample carries other DNA sequences with the same CDR3. The chain carries TRBV7-2 and TRBJ2-7; 10 bases fit TRBD1. Trimming cost V 5 bases and J 3 bases; bases outside gene matches: 4. Germline CDR1 reads SGHTA; CDR2 reads FQGNSA. The CDR3 runs 14 residues. In nucleotides, the CDR3 is TGTGCCAGCAGCAGGGACAGGGGAAACTACGAGCAGTACTTC. This codes for CASSRDRGNYEQYF.

The rearrangement links TRBV19 to TRBJ1-4; TRBD1 is a possible D gene (5 bases). In germline, CDR1 is LNHDA, CDR2 SQIVND (reference sequence). The CDR3 has 16 amino acids. V dropped 4 bases and J dropped 4 bases, with 16 bases sitting between them. DNA of the CDR3: TGTGCCAGTAGTACCGCCCCCAGGGCTTTTAATGAAAAACTGTTTTTT. Its protein product is CASSTAPRAFNEKLFF.

CDR3: CASSNDRTGTSNQPQHF. CDR3 sequence (DNA): TGTGCCAGCAGTAACGACCGGACAGGGACTAGCAATCAGCCCCAGCATTTT. The chain links TRBV28 to TRBJ1-5; 8 nucleotides line up with TRBD1. This CDR3 is built from 17 residues. Germline CDR1 MDHEN, CDR2 SYDVKM. V gave up 5 bases and J gave up 0 bases; unmatched junction bases: 9.

This chain connects TRBV4-1 to TRBJ2-1; the D is unclear. V was pared by 3 bases and J by 8 bases, with 14 bases between. This CDR3 comprises 14 residues. CDR1 and CDR2 from the germline V gene are MGHRA and YSYEKL. The CDR3 DNA follows: TGCGCCAGCAGCCATGCACAACCCCCCTATGAGCAGTTCTTC. Protein sequence: CASSHAQPPYEQFF.

The DNA for the CDR3 is TGTGCCTGGAGTGTACGACAGGGGGCTAATTCACCCCTCCACTTT. Residues: CAWSVRQGANSPLHF. The chain employs TRBV30 and TRBJ1-6, with 10 bases aligning to TRBD1. This CDR3 region has 15 residues. The V gene end was trimmed by 0 bases and the J gene end by 6 bases; junction bases not matched to a gene: 2. CDR1 is GTSNPN, CDR2 SVGIG, per germline (reference sequence).

The chain joins TRBV5-5 to TRBJ2-7; 7 bases are shared with TRBD1. Germline V CDR1 and CDR2: SGHKS, YYEKEE (reference sequence). V gave up 4 bases and J gave up 1 base; unmatched junction bases: 8. There are 15 residues in the CDR3. CDR3 amino acids: CASSLLPGQSYEQYF. The CDR3 bases are TGTGCCAGCAGCCTCCTTCCGGGACAGTCCTACGAGCAGTACTTC.

The chain couples TRBV30 to TRBJ2-7; TRBD2 might be the D (7 bases). Germline-derived CDR1 and CDR2 are GTSNPN and SVGIG (reference sequence). The CDR3 is made up of 14 amino acids. Trimming removed 3 bases from V and 2 bases from J, with 14 bases in between. CDR3 sequence (DNA): TGTGCCTGGAGGGAGGGGGGGCGCCCCTACGAGCAGTACTTC. It yields the protein CAWREGGRPYEQYF. The full variable domain, its missing parts supplied by reference TRBV30 and TRBJ2-7, is SQTIHQWPATLVQPVGSPLSLECTVEGTSNPNLYWYRQAAGRGLQLLFYSVGIGQISSEVPQNLSASRPQDRQFILSSKKLLLSDSGFYLCAWREGGRPYEQYFGPGTRLTVT.

The chain couples TRBV27 to TRBJ1-1; no firm D call. Germline CDR1 MNHEY, CDR2 SMNVEV (reference sequence). The CDR3 is 13 amino acids. With 2 bases removed from V and 4 bases from J, the gap between germline ends came to 8 bases. The CDR3 bases are TGTGCCAGCAGTTTAAACGGACCCACTGAAGCTTTCTTT. Residues: CASSLNGPTEAFF.

The chain couples TRBV6-5 to TRBJ1-5; D perhaps matches TRBD1 (5 bases). V was shortened by 8 bases and J by 0 bases, with 14 bases between the two germline ends. This CDR3 has 15 amino acids. Looked up from germline, CDR1 is MNHEY and CDR2 is SVGAGI. The CDR3 nucleotides read TGTGCCAGCCCTACCCGGCAGGGTAGCAATCAGCCCCAGCATTTT. Protein: CASPTRQGSNQPQHF.

This clone occurred a few times. V and J are TRBV6-5 and TRBJ1-4; 8 bases line up with TRBD1. CDR3 size: 13 residues. With 5 bases clipped from V and 5 bases from J, the junction kept 1 base outside the gene matches. Germline CDR1 and CDR2: MNHEY and SVGAGI. DNA for the CDR3: TGTGCCAGCAGTAACAGGGGGAATGAAAAACTGTTTTTT. This sequence encodes CASSNRGNEKLFF.

This clone was picked up a small number of times. V is TRBV29-1 and J is TRBJ2-2; maybe TRBD2 (5 bases). Germline V lookup: CDR1 SQVTM, CDR2 ANQGSEA. This CDR3 region has 14 residues. Trimming stripped 7 bases from V and 4 bases from J, with 16 bases between. The CDR3, as DNA: TGCAGCGCAGACCCAGGACTCGGCACCGGGGAGCTGTTTTTT. Its protein is CSADPGLGTGELFF.

CDR3 in DNA: TGTGCCAGCAGCCGGAGGTTGTATAACGGGGGGGCCCTGGAGACCCAGTACTTC. Protein: CASSRRLYNGGALETQYF. The chain uses TRBV5-6 and TRBJ2-5, with TRBD2 matching 8 bases. Germline V lookup: CDR1 SGHDT, CDR2 YYEEEE. The length of the CDR3 is 18 residues. Germline trimming cut 4 bases from V and 5 bases from J; bases unmatched to any gene: 19.

This clone was detected only a few times. The sample holds other DNA sequences that translate to the same CDR3. This chain uses TRBV6-5 with TRBJ1-2; D is undetermined. CDR1 and CDR2 from the germline V gene are MNHEY and SVGAGI. Trimming pared 6 bases from V and 2 bases from J, leaving 7 bases between. The CDR3 consists of 12 residues. In DNA form, the CDR3 reads TGTGCCAGCAGGTCGGGAAACTATGGCTACACCTTC. Protein product: CASRSGNYGYTF.